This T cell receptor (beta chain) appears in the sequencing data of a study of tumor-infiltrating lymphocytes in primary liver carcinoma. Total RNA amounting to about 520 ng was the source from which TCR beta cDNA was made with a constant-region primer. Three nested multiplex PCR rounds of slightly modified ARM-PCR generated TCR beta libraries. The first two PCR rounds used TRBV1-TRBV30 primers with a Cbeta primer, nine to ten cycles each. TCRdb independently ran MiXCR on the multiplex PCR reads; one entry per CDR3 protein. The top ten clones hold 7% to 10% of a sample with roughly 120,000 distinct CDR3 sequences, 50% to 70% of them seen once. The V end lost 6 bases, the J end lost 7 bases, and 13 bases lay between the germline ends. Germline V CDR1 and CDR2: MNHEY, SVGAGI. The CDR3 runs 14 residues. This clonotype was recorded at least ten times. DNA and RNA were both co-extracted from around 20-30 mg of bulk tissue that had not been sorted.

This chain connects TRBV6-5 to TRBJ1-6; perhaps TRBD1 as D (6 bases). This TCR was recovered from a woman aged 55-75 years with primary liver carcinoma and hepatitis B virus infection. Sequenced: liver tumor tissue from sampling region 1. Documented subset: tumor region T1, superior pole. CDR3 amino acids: CASRDGQPNSPLHF. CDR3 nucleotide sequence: TGTGCCAGCAGGGACGGACAGCCCAATTCACCCCTCCACTTT.